The 7 T cell receptor beta chains below were found in one sample sequenced in a study of blood T cell repertoires in COVID-19. The protocol was immunoSEQ multiplex PCR, while the TCRdb copy is restricted to in-frame clones and leaves out a portion. The table has over 200,000 clones, approximately 90% seen once. Sequencing was carried out using peripheral blood. The receptors here all came from a man in his fifties or sixties who had recovered from COVID-19.

The chain combines TRBV7-9 with TRBJ1-3; D gene uncertain. Germline lookup yields CDR1 SEHNR and CDR2 FQNEAQ (reference sequence). Trimming stripped 5 bases from V and 1 base from J, with 12 bases between. CDR3 length: 15 amino acids. CDR3 protein: CASSLHTGSGNTIYF. The CDR3 bases are TGTGCCAGCAGCCTCCATACCGGTTCTGGAAACACCATATATTTT. The whole variable domain, filled in from reference TRBV7-9 and TRBJ1-3, reads DTGVSQNPRHKITKRGQNVTFRCDPISEHNRLYWYRQTLGQGPEFLTYFQNEAQLEKSRLLSDRFSAERPKGSFSTLEIQRTEQGDSAMYLCASSLHTGSGNTIYFGEGSWLTVV.

The rearrangement joins TRBV2 to TRBJ2-7; D possibly corresponds to TRBD1 (7 bases). This CDR3 is 14 amino acids long. The germline V and J ends were trimmed by 5 bases and 3 bases, with 14 bases remaining between them. Germline lookup yields CDR1 SNHLY and CDR2 FYNNEI. CDR3 residues: CASSPGRGDYEQYF. DNA of the CDR3: TGTGCCAGCAGTCCCGGCAGGGGGGACTACGAGCAGTACTTC.

This clone has only one observation. This chain joins TRBV6-6 and TRBJ1-2; D is unclear. Trimming pared 7 bases from V and 2 bases from J, leaving 14 bases between. CDR3 size: 14 residues. Per the germline V gene, CDR1 is MNHNY and CDR2 is SVGAGI (reference sequence). The DNA of the CDR3 is TGTGCCAGCAACCCTGCCAGCGCGAACTATGGCTACACCTTC. Residues: CASNPASANYGYTF.

The chain recombines TRBV10-1 with TRBJ2-7; TRBD1 matches 8 bases. Unmatched junction bases numbered 8, after V lost 2 bases and J lost 5 bases. The germline CDR1 and CDR2 sequences are WNHNN and SYGVQD (reference sequence). CDR3 length: 15 residues. DNA of the CDR3: TGCGCCAGCAGTGAGCCAGGACAGGGAGGAAACGAGCAGTACTTC. This translates into CASSEPGQGGNEQYF.

The genes are TRBV12-3 or TRBV12-4 and TRBJ1-3; D is possibly TRBD1 (5 bases). CDR3 length equals 12 residues. Trimming pared 6 bases from V and 4 bases from J, leaving 7 bases between. CDR3: CASRQAGNTIYF. The CDR3 DNA reads TGTGCCAGCAGACAGGCAGGAAACACCATATATTTT.

The V call is TRBV3-1 (or the pseudogene TRBV3-2), the J call TRBJ2-1, with TRBD2 identical over 7 bases. Trimming took 0 bases from V and 6 from J; bases not matched to a gene: 2. Per the germline V gene, CDR1 is LGHDT and CDR2 is YNNKEL (reference sequence). This CDR3 contains 14 residues. The CDR3 sequence is CASSQEGGSNEQFF. CDR3 bases: TGTGCCAGCAGCCAAGAGGGCGGGAGCAATGAGCAGTTCTTC.

This clone was seen only a few times. This chain links TRBV10-2 with TRBJ1-3, with 7 bases matching TRBD1. After removal of 3 bases from V and 0 bases from J, the junction contained 2 bases not matched to a gene. CDR1 and CDR2 from the germline V gene are WSHSY and SAAADI. There are 15 residues in the CDR3. Here the CDR3 reads CASSDDRVSGNTIYF. For the CDR3, the DNA is TGCGCCAGCAGTGACGACAGGGTCTCTGGAAACACCATATATTTT.